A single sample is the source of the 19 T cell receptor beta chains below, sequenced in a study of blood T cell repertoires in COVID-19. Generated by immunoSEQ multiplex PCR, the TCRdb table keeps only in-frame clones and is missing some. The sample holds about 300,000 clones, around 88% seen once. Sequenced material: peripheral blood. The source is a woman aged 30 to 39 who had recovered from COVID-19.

CDR3: CASQRRGGGAHLEQYF. The CDR3 DNA is TGTGCCAGCCAACGAAGAGGCGGGGGGGCCCATTTAGAGCAGTACTTC. This chain joins TRBV27 and TRBJ2-7; 9 positions agree with TRBD2. The CDR3 covers 16 residues. V lost 8 bases and J lost 7; bases outside the gene matches: 18. Per germline, CDR1 MNHEY and CDR2 SMNVEV (reference sequence).

CDR3 amino acids: CAWTAGIHTDTQYF. The DNA for the CDR3 is TGTGCCTGGACCGCCGGGATCCACACAGATACGCAGTATTTT. The genes are TRBV30 and TRBJ2-3; D is possibly TRBD2 (5 bases). Germline assignment: CDR1 GTSNPN and CDR2 SVGIG (reference sequence). This CDR3 contains 14 residues. V was pared by 4 bases and J by 2 bases, with 13 bases between.

CDR3 nucleotide sequence: TGTGCCAGTAGGACGACTGTAAGTGGCACAGATACGCAGTATTTT. This encodes CASRTTVSGTDTQYF. The chain combines TRBV19 with TRBJ2-3; D is unclear. CDR3 length equals 15 residues. V shed 6 bases and J shed 1 base, with 14 bases lying between them. Germline V gives CDR1 LNHDA, CDR2 SQIVND (reference sequence).

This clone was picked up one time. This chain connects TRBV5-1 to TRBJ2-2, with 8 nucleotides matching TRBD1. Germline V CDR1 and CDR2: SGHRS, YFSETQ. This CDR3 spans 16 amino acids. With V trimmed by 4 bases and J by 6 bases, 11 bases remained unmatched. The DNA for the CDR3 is TGCGCCAGCAGCCTAATGGGACAGGCCATGTCCGGGGAGCTGTTTTTT. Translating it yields CASSLMGQAMSGELFF.

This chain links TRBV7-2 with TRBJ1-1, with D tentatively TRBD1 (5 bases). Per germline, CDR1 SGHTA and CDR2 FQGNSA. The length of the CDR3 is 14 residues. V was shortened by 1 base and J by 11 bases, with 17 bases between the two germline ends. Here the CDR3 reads CASSLGVRGKGAFF. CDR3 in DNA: TGTGCCAGCAGCTTAGGTGTGCGGGGGAAAGGGGCTTTCTTT.

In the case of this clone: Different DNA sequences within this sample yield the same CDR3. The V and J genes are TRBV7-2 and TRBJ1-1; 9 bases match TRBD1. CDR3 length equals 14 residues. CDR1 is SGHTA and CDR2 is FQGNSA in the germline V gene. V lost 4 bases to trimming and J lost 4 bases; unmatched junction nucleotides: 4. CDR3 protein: CASSSRTGVTEAFF. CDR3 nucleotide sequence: TGTGCCAGCAGCTCCAGGACAGGGGTCACTGAAGCTTTCTTT.

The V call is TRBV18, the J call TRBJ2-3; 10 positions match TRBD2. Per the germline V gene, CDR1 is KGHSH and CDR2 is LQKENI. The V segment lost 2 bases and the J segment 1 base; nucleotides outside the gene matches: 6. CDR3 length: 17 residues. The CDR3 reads CASSPIVGLAGTDTQYF. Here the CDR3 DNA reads TGTGCCAGCTCACCAATCGTAGGACTAGCGGGCACAGATACGCAGTATTTT.

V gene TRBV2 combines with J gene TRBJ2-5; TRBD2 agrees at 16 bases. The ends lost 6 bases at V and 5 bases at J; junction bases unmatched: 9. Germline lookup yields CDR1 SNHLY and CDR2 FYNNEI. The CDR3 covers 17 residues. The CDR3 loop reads CASRTGTSGGAGETQYF. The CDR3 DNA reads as TGTGCCAGCAGGACTGGGACTAGCGGGGGGGCAGGGGAGACCCAGTACTTC.

CDR3 coding DNA: TGTGCCAGCAGCCCTTTGACAGGGTGGGGGAGCACTGAAGCTTTCTTT. This encodes CASSPLTGWGSTEAFF. V gene TRBV7-9 combines with J gene TRBJ1-1; TRBD1 agrees at 7 bases. Germline assignment: CDR1 SEHNR and CDR2 FQNEAQ (reference sequence). This CDR3 is 16 amino acids long. J gave up 4 bases and V 5 bases, and 13 bases lay outside the gene matches.

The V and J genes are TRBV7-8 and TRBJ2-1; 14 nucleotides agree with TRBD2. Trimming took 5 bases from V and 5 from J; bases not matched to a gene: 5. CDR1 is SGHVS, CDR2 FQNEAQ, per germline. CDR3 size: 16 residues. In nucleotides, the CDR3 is TGTGCCAGCAGCCCCGGACTAGCGGGGGGTAACAATGAGCAGTTCTTC. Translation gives CASSPGLAGGNNEQFF. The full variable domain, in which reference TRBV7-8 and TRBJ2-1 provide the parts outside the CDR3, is GAGVSQSPRYKVAKRGQDVALRCDPISGHVSLFWYQQALGQGPEFLTYFQNEAQLDKSGLPSDRFFAERPEGSVSTLKIQRTQQEDSAVYLCASSPGLAGGNNEQFFGPGTRLTVL.

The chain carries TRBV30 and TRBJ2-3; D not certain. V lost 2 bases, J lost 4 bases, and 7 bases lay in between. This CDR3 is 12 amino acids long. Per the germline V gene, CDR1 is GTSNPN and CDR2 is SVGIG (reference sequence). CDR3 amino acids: CAWSPAADTQYF. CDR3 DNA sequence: TGTGCCTGGAGTCCCGCAGCAGATACGCAGTATTTT.

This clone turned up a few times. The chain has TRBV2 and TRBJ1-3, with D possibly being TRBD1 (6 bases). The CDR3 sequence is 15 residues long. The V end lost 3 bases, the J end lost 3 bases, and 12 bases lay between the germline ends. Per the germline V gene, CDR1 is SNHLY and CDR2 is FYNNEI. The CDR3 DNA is TGTGCCAGCAGTGATCTGGGGGCGAGTGGAAACACCATATATTTT. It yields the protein CASSDLGASGNTIYF.

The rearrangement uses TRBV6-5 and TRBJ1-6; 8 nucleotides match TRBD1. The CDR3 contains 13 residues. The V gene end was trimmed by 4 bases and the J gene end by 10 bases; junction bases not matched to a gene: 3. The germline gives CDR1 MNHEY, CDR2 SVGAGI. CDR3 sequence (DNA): TGTGCCAGCAGTTTCAGGGGGCAATCACCCCTCCACTTT. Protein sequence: CASSFRGQSPLHF.

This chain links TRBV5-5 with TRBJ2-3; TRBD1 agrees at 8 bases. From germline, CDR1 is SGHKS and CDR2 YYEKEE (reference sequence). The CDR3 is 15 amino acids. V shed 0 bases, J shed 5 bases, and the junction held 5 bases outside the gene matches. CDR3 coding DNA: TGTGCCAGCAGCTTGGGACAGGGGCCCGGAGATACGCAGTATTTT. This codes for CASSLGQGPGDTQYF.

In DNA form, the CDR3 reads TGCAGTGCTAGTGGGGCTCTGACTAGCGGCGACTACGAGCAGTACTTC. Translating it yields CSASGALTSGDYEQYF. The gene calls are TRBV20-1 and TRBJ2-7; TRBD2 matches 9 bases. Trimming at V came to 3 bases and at J to 3 bases, leaving 12 bases not matched to a gene. This CDR3 has 16 amino acids. Germline V lookup: CDR1 DFQATT, CDR2 SNEGSKA (reference sequence).

DNA for the CDR3: TGCGCCAGCAGCCAACCGACTGAGCGACAGGCTAACTATGGCTACACCTTC. Its translation: CASSQPTERQANYGYTF. The V gene is TRBV4-1, the J gene TRBJ1-2, with D possibly being TRBD1 (6 bases). CDR3 length: 17 residues. Germline V gene data show CDR1 as MGHRA and CDR2 as YSYEKL. The V end lost 2 bases, the J end lost 0 bases, and 16 bases lay between the germline ends.

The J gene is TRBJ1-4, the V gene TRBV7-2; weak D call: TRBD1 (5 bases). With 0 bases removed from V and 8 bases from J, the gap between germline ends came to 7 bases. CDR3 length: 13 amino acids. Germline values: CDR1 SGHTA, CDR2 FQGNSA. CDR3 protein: CASSLADKEKLFF. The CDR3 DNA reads TGTGCCAGCAGCTTAGCGGACAAAGAAAAACTGTTTTTT. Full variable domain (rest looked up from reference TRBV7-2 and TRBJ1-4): GAGVSQSPSNKVTEKGKDVELRCDPISGHTALYWYRQSLGQGLEFLIYFQGNSAPDKSGLPSDRFSAERTGGSVSTLTIQRTQQEDSAVYLCASSLADKEKLFFGSGTQLSVL.

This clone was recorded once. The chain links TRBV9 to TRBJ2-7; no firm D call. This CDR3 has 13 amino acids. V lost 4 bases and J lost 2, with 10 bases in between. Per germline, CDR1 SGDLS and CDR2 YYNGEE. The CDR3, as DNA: TGTGCCAGCAGCACCCGACACCCCTACGAGCAGTACTTC. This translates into CASSTRHPYEQYF.

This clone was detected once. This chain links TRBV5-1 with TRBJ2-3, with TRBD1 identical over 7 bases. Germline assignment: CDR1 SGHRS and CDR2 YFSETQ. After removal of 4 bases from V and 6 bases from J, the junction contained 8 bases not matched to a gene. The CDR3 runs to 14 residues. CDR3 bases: TGCGCCAGCAGCCCCTCCCTCAGGGGGGATACGCAGTATTTT. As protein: CASSPSLRGDTQYF.